This TCR beta chain is from a study of cytomegalovirus exposure and HLA in healthy donors. Broader study findings: As a later analysis revealed, the rate of TCR association differed by HLA locus, with DRB1 most and HLA-C fewest. Judged likely to be a sequencing artifact was a cluster of highly shared sequence variants.

PCR amplification relied on 60 Vbeta primers (plus 13 Jbeta primers). Some clones are missing from TCRdb's copy, which holds only in-frame ones; the method was immunoSEQ multiplex PCR. The sample yields approximately 170,000 clones, more than 80% seen once. About this clone itself: No antigen is known for it.

The CDR3 covers 13 residues. Per germline, CDR1 MNHEY and CDR2 SMNVEV (reference sequence). V was cut by 5 bases and J by 10 bases, with 12 bases left in between. The V and J genes are TRBV27 and TRBJ1-6; D is unclear. This receptor was obtained from a male donor in good health and CMV-seronegative. The source material was PBMCs. The CDR3 spells CASSREGRSPLHF. In DNA form, the CDR3 reads TGTGCCAGCAGTCGGGAGGGTAGGTCACCCCTCCACTTT.